A single sample gave rise to the 10 T cell receptor beta chains below, sequenced in a study of graft-versus-host responses after intestinal transplantation. No antigen is known for these receptors. Profiled with immunoSEQ multiplex PCR; TCRdb holds only in-frame clones, not every one. The top ten clones hold 0.7% to 0.9% of a sample with roughly 97,000 clones, roughly 87% of them seen once. This specimen consisted of unstimulated CD4+ T cells sorted from spleen or lymph node cells, obtained before intestinal transplant. The receptors here all came from a human donor who received an intestinal transplant.

The J gene is TRBJ2-1, the V gene TRBV10-1; D gene unclear. V lost 5 bases and J 4 bases, leaving 12 bases between the germline ends. The germline CDR1 and CDR2 sequences are WNHNN and SYGVQD (reference sequence). This CDR3 spans 14 amino acids. The CDR3 is CASSSEKRYNEQFF. The CDR3 DNA reads as TGCGCCAGCAGTAGCGAGAAAAGGTACAATGAGCAGTTCTTC.

The genes are TRBV10-3 and TRBJ1-1; D is unresolved. CDR3 length: 14 residues. Germline CDR1 and CDR2: ENHRY and SYGVKD. Trimming cost V 6 bases and J 5 bases, with 16 bases left between them. The chain's CDR3 is CAIRDPTFRTEAFF. CDR3 bases: TGTGCCATCAGGGACCCTACGTTCAGGACTGAAGCTTTCTTT.

This sequence joins TRBV5-1 and TRBJ1-5; 7 nucleotides match TRBD1. With 4 bases clipped from V and 4 bases from J, the junction kept 8 bases outside the gene matches. This CDR3 has 15 amino acids. The germline CDR1 and CDR2 sequences are SGHRS and YFSETQ. CDR3 nucleotide sequence: TGCGCCAGCAGCCCTACAGGGGTGGGAAATCAGCCCCAGCATTTT. This translates into CASSPTGVGNQPQHF.

DNA of the CDR3: TGTGCCAGCAGCCCGTCACCCGCTGGGGGTAATGAAAAACTGTTTTTT. It codes for CASSPSPAGGNEKLFF. V and J are TRBV9 and TRBJ1-4; possible D gene TRBD1, 5 bases. From germline, CDR1 is SGDLS and CDR2 YYNGEE. Deletions cut 4 bases from V and 4 bases from J, with 17 bases between. The CDR3 extends over 16 amino acids.

This sequence joins TRBV5-1 and TRBJ1-3; a weak D match, TRBD1 (5 bases). Trimming cost V 0 bases and J 0 bases, with 13 bases left between them. The CDR3 length is 17 residues. Germline CDR1 and CDR2: SGHRS and YFSETQ. The CDR3 nucleotides read TGCGCCAGCAGCTTGGCCGCGGGACGGAACTCTGGAAACACCATATATTTT. The encoded protein is CASSLAAGRNSGNTIYF.

The sample holds a few counts of this clone. The gene calls are TRBV10-2 and TRBJ2-7, with 7 bases aligning to TRBD2. V shed 3 bases, J shed 2 bases, and the junction held 7 bases outside the gene matches. This CDR3 has 15 residues. Germline CDR1 reads WSHSY; CDR2 reads SAAADI. This CDR3 is CASSDGWLAAYEQYF. In DNA, the CDR3 is TGCGCCAGCAGTGATGGGTGGCTAGCGGCCTACGAGCAGTACTTC.

The chain links TRBV5-1 to TRBJ2-1, with D perhaps TRBD1 (6 bases). V lost 0 bases and J 10 bases, leaving 14 bases between the germline ends. Germline lookup yields CDR1 SGHRS and CDR2 YFSETQ. The length of the CDR3 is 14 residues. This chain's CDR3 is CASSLGQAIGEQFF. CDR3 nucleotide sequence: TGCGCCAGCAGCTTGGGACAGGCAATAGGGGAGCAGTTCTTC.

V and J are TRBV23-1 and TRBJ1-2; D remains ambiguous. TRBV23-1 is an open reading frame, and its role is uncertain. CDR3 size: 17 residues. V was cut by 0 bases and J by 1 base, with 15 bases left in between. This CDR3 reads CASSQSGRRNFNYGYTF. In nucleotides, the CDR3 is TGCGCCAGCAGTCAATCGGGCAGGAGGAACTTTAACTATGGCTACACCTTC.

The J gene is TRBJ1-6, the V gene TRBV11-2; possible D gene TRBD1, 5 bases. Germline V CDR1 and CDR2: SGHAT, FQNNGV. This CDR3 has 14 residues. The V end lost 7 bases, the J end lost 8 bases, and 15 bases lay between the germline ends. The CDR3 loop is CASTIGDRDSPLHF. The DNA of the CDR3 is TGTGCCAGCACCATAGGGGACCGGGATTCACCCCTCCACTTT.

The chain links TRBV5-3 to TRBJ1-6; TRBD1 matches 9 bases. TRBV5-3 is sorted into the ORF group, with uncertain function. This CDR3 region has 19 residues. The junction had 7 bases not matched to a gene; V was cut back by 0 bases and J by 0 bases. The CDR3 DNA reads as TGTGCCAGAAGCTTGGGGGACAGGGAGATAAGCTCCTATAATTCACCCCTCCACTTT. It encodes CARSLGDREISSYNSPLHF.